The T cell receptor (beta chain) described here comes from a study of blood T cell repertoires in COVID-19. Study background: Samples of COVID-19 (acute and convalescent) were obtained from the United States, Italy and Spain. The analysed material was cDNA or gDNA that came from T cells, B-cell-depleted T cells, or PBMCs.

This clone was recorded once. Per the original methods: Reference gene primer amplification yielded estimated nucleated cell counts. The protocol was immunoSEQ multiplex PCR, while the TCRdb copy is restricted to in-frame clones and leaves out a portion. V and J calls and clone size are copied from that table; D and trimming were computed from the DNA. The repertoire includes a few hundred thousand clones, around 89% of them detected once, and 0.7% to 0.9% sits in the top ten. The V and J ends lost 5 bases and 2 bases respectively, with 9 bases between them. The CDR3 runs to 13 residues. Germline V gives CDR1 MNHEY, CDR2 SVGAGI.

The sample was peripheral blood. V gene TRBV6-5 combines with J gene TRBJ2-5, with D tentatively TRBD1 (6 bases). The TCR originated in a man aged 25-45 years with acute or convalescent COVID-19. In nucleotides, the CDR3 is TGTGCCAGCAGTCGACAGGAGCAAGAGACCCAGTACTTC. Its protein product is CASSRQEQETQYF.